This T cell receptor beta chain was captured by sequencing in a study of cytomegalovirus exposure and HLA in healthy donors. The CDR3 length is 17 residues. Per the germline V gene, CDR1 is LNHDA and CDR2 is SQIVND (reference sequence). Trimming cost V 2 bases and J 2 bases; bases outside gene matches: 7. PCR used 60 Vbeta primers and 13 Jbeta primers. The protocol was immunoSEQ multiplex PCR, while the TCRdb copy is restricted to in-frame clones and leaves out a portion. This table has fewer than 250,000 clones, around 82% appearing once. Details on this clone: As yet, its antigen is unknown.

Study-wide points: A later analysis reportedly identified an Asian-associated ancestry cluster as carrying fewer N-insertions than the roughly 720-donor mean. Previously analyzed data showed that most TCR beta V segments were productive at a frequency of about 87% or about 30%. It was 150 to 200 TCR beta chains that were listed as cytomegalovirus-associated.

The source material was PBMCs. This sequence originates from a man aged 18 to 30 in good health and CMV-seronegative. The chain uses TRBV19 and TRBJ1-2; 11 bases fit TRBD1. The CDR3 DNA sequence: TGTGCCAGTAGTATACTACCGGGACAGGGGGAGAACTATGGCTACACCTTC. Translation: CASSILPGQGENYGYTF. The full variable domain, completed using reference TRBV19 and TRBJ1-2, is DGGITQSPKYLFRKEGQNVTLSCEQNLNHDAMYWYRQDPGQGLRLIYYSQIVNDFQKGDIAEGYSVSREKKESFPLTVTSAQKNPTAFYLCASSILPGQGENYGYTFGSGTRLTVV.